Below are 14 T cell receptor beta chains sequenced from a single sample in a study of OX40 agonist ivuxolimab in advanced cancers. Libraries were built with the immunoSEQ multiplex PCR assay. This is the immuneACCESS table as TCRdb keeps it, with only in-frame sequences that have V and J called. A part of the clones is gone; compared with another copy, unresolved V genes explain less than half, and the rest is unexplained. The sample table contains over 35,000 clones; only one count was recorded for around 89% of them. The top ten constitute less than 50% of the sample. The sample was CD4+ or CD8+ T cells sorted from blood, taken in a trial of the OX40 agonist ivuxolimab. The receptors originated from an adult with an advanced solid tumor such as melanoma, head and neck, liver or kidney cancer.

The CDR3 nucleotides are TGTGCCAGGGACAACTCTGGGGCCAACGTCCTGACTTTC. This encodes CARDNSGANVLTF. This chain connects TRBV2 to TRBJ2-6, with a possible D match to TRBD1 (5 bases). The CDR3 contains 13 residues. The V gene lost 9 bases and the J gene lost 0 bases, with 6 bases spanning the gap. Germline CDR1 reads SNHLY; CDR2 reads FYNNEI.

This chain links TRBV2 with TRBJ1-6, with 10 bases that match TRBD1. The germline CDR1 and CDR2 sequences are SNHLY and FYNNEI. This CDR3 spans 15 amino acids. Trimming took 6 bases from V and 9 from J; bases not matched to a gene: 8. CDR3 coding DNA: TGTGCCAGCAGCAGGGACAGGGGCTACGGTTCACCCCTCCACTTT. This translates into CASSRDRGYGSPLHF.

CDR3 residues: CASSLGSSGQETQYF. The DNA of the CDR3 is TGCGCCAGCAGCCTCGGTAGTTCGGGCCAAGAGACCCAGTACTTC. The chain recombines TRBV4-3 with TRBJ2-5, with D uncertain. In germline, CDR1 is LGHNA, CDR2 YSLEER. The germline V and J ends were trimmed by 4 bases and 1 base, with 13 bases remaining between them. The CDR3 is 15 residues long.

The chain links TRBV27 to TRBJ2-6, with unresolved D. CDR3 size: 14 residues. Germline CDR1 is MNHEY and CDR2 is SMNVEV (reference sequence). Between the trimmed V and J ends, which lost 3 bases and 0 bases, there was a span of 3 bases. The CDR3 DNA reads TGTGCCAGCAGTTTCACCTCTGGGGCCAACGTCCTGACTTTC. Residues: CASSFTSGANVLTF.

The chain combines TRBV7-9 with TRBJ2-7, with a weak D call TRBD1 (6 bases). The ends were cut back, 0 bases at V and 4 bases at J, with 10 bases in the middle. This CDR3 has 14 residues. Germline CDR1 is SEHNR and CDR2 is FQNEAQ (reference sequence). The DNA of the CDR3 is TGTGCCAGCAGCTTAGCGCAGGGGCCGTACGAGCAGTACTTC. As protein: CASSLAQGPYEQYF. Full variable domain (rest looked up from reference TRBV7-9 and TRBJ2-7): DTGVSQNPRHKITKRGQNVTFRCDPISEHNRLYWYRQTLGQGPEFLTYFQNEAQLEKSRLLSDRFSAERPKGSFSTLEIQRTEQGDSAMYLCASSLAQGPYEQYFGPGTRLTVT.

This clone was detected only once. The CDR3 region is CASSIGPGLAEKLFF. Written as DNA, the CDR3 is TGTGCCAGTAGTATCGGGCCAGGGTTAGCGGAAAAACTGTTTTTT. The chain couples TRBV19 to TRBJ1-4; D may be TRBD1 (5 bases). This CDR3 contains 15 residues. Between the trimmed V and J ends, which lost 3 bases and 8 bases, there was a span of 16 bases. Germline V gene data show CDR1 as LNHDA and CDR2 as SQIVND (reference sequence).

J is TRBJ1-1 and V is TRBV19; 9 bases map to TRBD1. The CDR3 covers 16 residues. Germline V CDR1 and CDR2: LNHDA, SQIVND (reference sequence). Trimming took 3 bases from V and 3 from J; bases not matched to a gene: 8. The CDR3 spells CASSIPRTGEDTEAFF. CDR3 coding DNA: TGTGCCAGTAGTATCCCCCGGACAGGGGAGGACACTGAAGCTTTCTTT.

The J gene is TRBJ2-1, the V gene TRBV9; D might be TRBD2 (5 bases). Germline lookup yields CDR1 SGDLS and CDR2 YYNGEE. V gave up 0 bases and J gave up 0 bases, with 10 bases separating them. This CDR3 region has 16 residues. The chain's CDR3 is CASSVVEGYSYNEQFF. The CDR3 DNA reads TGTGCCAGCAGCGTAGTCGAGGGCTACTCCTACAATGAGCAGTTCTTC.

This chain joins TRBV9 and TRBJ2-7; possibly TRBD1 for D (7 bases). Germline V gives CDR1 SGDLS, CDR2 YYNGEE. V was trimmed by 3 bases and J by 2 bases, leaving 12 bases between them. The CDR3 is made up of 14 amino acids. The CDR3 coding sequence is TGTGCCAGCAGCGCCGGAGGGACAGCCTACGAGCAGTACTTC. It encodes CASSAGGTAYEQYF.

V usage is TRBV6-1 and J usage is TRBJ2-5; D assignment may be TRBD1 or TRBD2 (6 bases each). V lost 3 bases and J lost 3, with 11 bases in between. Germline CDR1 reads MNHNS; CDR2 reads SASEGT. This CDR3 region has 14 residues. DNA of the CDR3: TGTGCCAGCAGTGACACTAGGGGGGAAGAGACCCAGTACTTC. This translates into CASSDTRGEETQYF.

The V gene is TRBV7-9, the J gene TRBJ2-3; D is uncertain. Germline-derived CDR1 and CDR2 are SEHNR and FQNEAQ (reference sequence). Trimming left V 6 bases short and J 2 bases short, with 9 bases between. The CDR3 has 13 amino acids. This CDR3 is CASSFATTDTQYF. The DNA for the CDR3 is TGTGCCAGCAGTTTTGCGACCACAGATACGCAGTATTTT.

The chain couples TRBV5-1 to TRBJ1-5, with D perhaps TRBD1 (5 bases). The V gene's germline CDR1 is SGHRS and CDR2 YFSETQ. V was pared by 0 bases and J by 7 bases, with 14 bases between. The CDR3 is 15 residues long. The CDR3 loop reads CASSLERGAGQPQHF. In DNA form, the CDR3 reads TGCGCCAGCAGCTTGGAAAGGGGAGCAGGACAGCCCCAGCATTTT.

The chain joins TRBV20-1 to TRBJ2-7; tentative D call: TRBD2 (5 bases). The V and J ends lost 5 bases and 6 bases respectively, with 11 bases between them. Looked up from germline, CDR1 is DFQATT and CDR2 is SNEGSKA (reference sequence). This CDR3 region has 11 residues. The CDR3 sequence is CSAPGVTEQYF. The CDR3 nucleotides are TGCAGTGCTCCCGGGGTGACCGAGCAGTACTTC.

V gene TRBV7-2 combines with J gene TRBJ2-7; 8 nucleotides agree with TRBD1. The CDR3 length is 13 residues. Looked up from germline, CDR1 is SGHTA and CDR2 is FQGNSA. V dropped 4 bases and J dropped 6; count of bases not matched to a gene: 5. CDR3 nucleotides: TGTGCCAGCAGCTCAACAGGGGGTGCCGAGCAGTACTTC. Translated, it gives CASSSTGGAEQYF.